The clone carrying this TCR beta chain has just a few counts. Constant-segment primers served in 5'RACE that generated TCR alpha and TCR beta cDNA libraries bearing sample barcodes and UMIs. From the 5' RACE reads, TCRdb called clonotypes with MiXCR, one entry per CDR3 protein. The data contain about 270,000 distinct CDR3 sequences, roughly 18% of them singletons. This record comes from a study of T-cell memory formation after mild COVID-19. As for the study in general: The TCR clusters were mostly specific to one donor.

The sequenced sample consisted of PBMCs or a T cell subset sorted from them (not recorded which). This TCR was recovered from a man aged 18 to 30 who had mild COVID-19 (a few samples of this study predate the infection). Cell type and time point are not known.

Here the CDR3 DNA reads TGTGCCAGCTCACCAGAGCACCGGGGGACCCAGTACTTC. It encodes CASSPEHRGTQYF. V and J are TRBV18 and TRBJ2-5, with D possibly TRBD2 on 5 matching bases. The CDR3 contains 13 residues. V lost 2 bases, J lost 7 bases, and 11 bases lay in between. CDR1 KGHSH and CDR2 LQKENI come from the germline V gene.